The clone carrying this T cell receptor (beta chain) was detected only once. As handled by the study authors: Estimated nucleated cell counts came from reference gene primer amplification. This table comes from immunoSEQ multiplex PCR, and its TCRdb copy is limited to in-frame clones, with some not included. The V and J calls and clone size are taken from that table; D and trimming were inferred from the DNA. This sample carries around 380,000 clones, roughly 86% of them seen once, and the ten largest clones take around 1.1%. The CDR3 is 13 amino acids. Germline V lookup: CDR1 SGHVS, CDR2 FQNEAQ. Trimming took 5 bases from V and 2 from J, leaving 7 bases between them. The sample comes from a study of blood T cell repertoires in COVID-19. In the study overall: The cDNA or gDNA used as material had been derived from T cells, B-cell-depleted T cells, or PBMCs.

Sequences were obtained from peripheral blood. The V and J genes are TRBV7-8 and TRBJ1-5; a weak D match, TRBD1 (6 bases). The clonotype comes from a human donor with acute or convalescent COVID-19. The donor label of this sample is uncertain. The CDR3: CASSQGRNQPQHF. The DNA for the CDR3 is TGTGCCAGCAGCCAGGGGCGCAATCAGCCCCAGCATTTT.